The 22 T cell receptor beta chains in this list originate from one sample, sequenced in a study of T cells in Graves' hyperthyroidism and ophthalmopathy. What was amplified from RNA transcripts were TCR beta CDR3 regions. In the first-round RT-PCR of the TCR CDR3, the HTBI primer set was used. From the multiplex PCR reads, TCRdb called clonotypes with MiXCR, one entry per CDR3 protein. Of under 250,000 distinct CDR3 sequences in the sample, approximately 17% were seen once. The sample was blood. All receptors come from a middle-aged man with Graves' hyperthyroidism.

This clonotype was observed at least ten times. The rearrangement uses TRBV20-1 and TRBJ2-2; TRBD2 matches at 12 bases. Trimming took 0 bases from V and 7 from J; bases not matched to a gene: 9. Germline V gene sequence: CDR1 DFQATT, CDR2 SNEGSKA (reference sequence). The CDR3 is made up of 17 amino acids. For the CDR3, the DNA is TGCAGTGCTAGAGACCGACTAGCGGGAGCGATCGGCGGGGAGCTGTTTTTT. It specifies CSARDRLAGAIGGELFF.

In this sample, this clonotype turned up many times. The chain recombines TRBV3-1 with TRBJ1-2; 8 nucleotides match TRBD1. Germline CDR1 LGHDT, CDR2 YNNKEL (reference sequence). The CDR3 has 16 amino acids. Unmatched junction bases numbered 6, after V lost 0 bases and J lost 3 bases. The CDR3 sequence: CASSQDPQTGDYGYTF. Written as DNA, the CDR3 is TGTGCCAGCAGCCAAGACCCCCAGACAGGGGACTATGGCTACACCTTC.

Notes on this clonotype: This could be a read error, since a much larger clone is one nucleotide away. V gene TRBV5-5 combines with J gene TRBJ1-4; TRBD1 is a possible D gene (6 bases). Trimming shortened V by 5 bases and J by 7 bases, and 18 bases separated the two germline ends. The CDR3 runs to 15 residues. The germline CDR1 and CDR2 sequences are SGHKS and YYEKEE (reference sequence). The CDR3 here is CASRRYGQPGEKLFF. In DNA, the CDR3 is TGTGCCAGCAGGCGATATGGACAGCCGGGTGAAAAACTGTTTTTT.

This clonotype appeared a few times. CDR3 region: CSARDPLAGGGTDTQYF. The CDR3 DNA follows: TGCAGTGCTAGAGACCCTTTAGCGGGAGGTGGGACAGATACGCAGTATTTT. The J gene is TRBJ2-3, the V gene TRBV20-1; 10 nucleotides align to TRBD2. Germline assignment: CDR1 DFQATT and CDR2 SNEGSKA (reference sequence). The V segment lost 0 bases and the J segment 3 bases; nucleotides outside the gene matches: 9. This CDR3 is built from 17 residues.

This clonotype was detected only a few times. The CDR3 here is CASSLGLMNTGELFF. CDR3 DNA: TGTGCCAGCAGTTTAGGACTAATGAACACCGGGGAGCTGTTTTTT. The V gene is TRBV12-3 or TRBV12-4, the J gene TRBJ2-2; possibly TRBD2 for D (5 bases). V lost 1 base and J lost 1, with 7 bases in between. The CDR3 has 15 residues.

This clonotype occurred many times. This chain joins TRBV20-1 and TRBJ2-7; TRBD2 matches at 7 bases. This CDR3 contains 13 residues. Per the germline V gene, CDR1 is DFQATT and CDR2 is SNEGSKA (reference sequence). After removal of 2 bases from V and 6 bases from J, the junction contained 7 bases not matched to a gene. The chain's CDR3 is CSARPGLVGEQYF. The CDR3 nucleotides read TGCAGTGCTAGACCTGGACTAGTAGGCGAGCAGTACTTC.

For this clonotype: A single base separates this from a much larger clone, so it may be a read error. The gene calls are TRBV7-9 and TRBJ2-7, with D possibly TRBD2 on 6 matching bases. The germline V gene has CDR1 SEHNR and CDR2 FQNEAQ (reference sequence). The CDR3 runs 14 residues. The CDR3 spells CPSSRGTLAYEQYF. CDR3 nucleotide sequence: TGTCCCAGCAGCCGAGGGACTTTAGCCTACGAGCAGTACTTC.

In this sample, this clonotype turned up a few times. The genes are TRBV20-1 and TRBJ2-5; possibly TRBD1 or TRBD2 for D (5 bases each). Germline V gene data show CDR1 as DFQATT and CDR2 as SNEGSKA (reference sequence). The CDR3 has 14 residues. V lost 0 bases and J lost 3, with 11 bases in between. CDR3 sequence: CSARDLGREETQYF. The CDR3 DNA is TGCAGTGCTAGAGATTTGGGACGGGAAGAGACCCAGTACTTC.

There are many counts of this clonotype. This chain joins TRBV2 and TRBJ1-1; no clear D. Germline V lookup: CDR1 SNHLY, CDR2 FYNNEI. This CDR3 is built from 13 residues. The germline V and J ends were trimmed by 4 bases and 3 bases, with 9 bases remaining between them. The CDR3 protein is CASSVPPDTEAFF. The CDR3 DNA sequence: TGTGCCAGCAGTGTCCCACCAGACACTGAAGCTTTCTTT.

This clonotype turned up a few times. The CDR3 loop is CATSQNTGELFF. The CDR3 coding sequence is TGTGCCACCAGCCAGAACACCGGGGAGCTGTTTTTT. The V gene is TRBV24-1, the J gene TRBJ2-2; D gene uncertain. CDR3 length equals 12 residues. From germline, CDR1 is KGHDR and CDR2 SFDVKD. Trimming stripped 7 bases from V and 1 base from J, with 3 bases between.

This clonotype was counted many times. The chain has TRBV6-1 and TRBJ1-1; D is unresolved. The CDR3 sequence is 15 residues long. Germline lookup yields CDR1 MNHNS and CDR2 SASEGT. The germline V and J ends were trimmed by 0 bases and 1 base, with 9 bases remaining between them. The CDR3 DNA is TGTGCCAGCAGTGAAGCGGTGACCCCGAACACTGAAGCTTTCTTT. It specifies CASSEAVTPNTEAFF.

This clonotype occurred a few times. The chain couples TRBV28 to TRBJ2-7; 9 bases align to TRBD1. J was trimmed by 2 bases and V by 3 bases; bases with no gene match: 5. The CDR3 is 15 residues long. CDR1 is MDHEN, CDR2 SYDVKM, per germline. The CDR3 loop reads CASSFVTGGPYEQYF. CDR3 in DNA: TGTGCCAGCAGTTTTGTGACAGGGGGTCCCTACGAGCAGTACTTC.

Only a few counts were recorded for this clonotype. The rearrangement uses TRBV5-1 and TRBJ2-3; unclear D gene. The germline CDR1 and CDR2 sequences are SGHRS and YFSETQ. V dropped 0 bases and J dropped 4 bases, with 12 bases sitting between them. CDR3 size: 15 residues. The CDR3 loop is CASSLDWVGSDTQYF. The CDR3 coding sequence is TGCGCCAGCAGCTTGGACTGGGTCGGGTCAGATACGCAGTATTTT.

This clonotype was detected only a few times. V and J are TRBV19 and TRBJ2-1; D is undetermined. V dropped 3 bases and J dropped 7 bases, with 22 bases sitting between them. This CDR3 is 17 amino acids long. Germline V CDR1 and CDR2: LNHDA, SQIVND (reference sequence). The CDR3 loop reads CASSISITHSGRNEQFF. In DNA form, the CDR3 reads TGTGCCAGTAGTATCTCTATCACTCACAGTGGTAGGAATGAGCAGTTCTTC.

This clonotype occurred a few times. This chain uses TRBV11-3 with TRBJ1-5, with no clear D. The CDR3 consists of 13 residues. The V end was cut by 2 bases, the J end by 5 bases, with 7 bases between. Germline V CDR1 and CDR2: SGHNT, YENEEA. Here the CDR3 reads CASSLKMDQPQHF. DNA for the CDR3: TGTGCCAGCAGCTTAAAAATGGATCAGCCCCAGCATTTT. Looking up the rest from reference TRBV11-3 and TRBJ1-5 gives the full variable domain: EAGVVQSPRYKIIEKKQPVAFWCNPISGHNTLYWYLQNLGQGPELLIRYENEEAVDDSQLPKDRFSAERLKGVDSTLKIQPAELGDSAVYLCASSLKMDQPQHFGDGTRLSIL.

This chain uses TRBV6-2 or TRBV6-3 with TRBJ2-7, with 8 bases lining up with TRBD2. The CDR3 extends over 12 amino acids. Germline V gene lookup returns CDR1 MNHEY and CDR2 SVGEGT. V dropped 4 bases and J dropped 7; count of bases not matched to a gene: 3. CDR3 sequence: CASSWPGGEQYF. For the CDR3, the DNA is TGTGCCAGCAGTTGGCCGGGGGGGGAGCAGTACTTC.

The rearrangement joins TRBV5-6 to TRBJ1-1; TRBD1 is a possible D gene (5 bases). V was clipped by 4 bases and J by 8 bases, with 15 bases between them. CDR1 is SGHDT and CDR2 is YYEEEE in the germline V gene. The CDR3 is made up of 13 amino acids. The CDR3 sequence: CASSLGMGEEAFF. For the CDR3, the DNA is TGTGCCAGCAGCCTTGGAATGGGGGAGGAAGCTTTCTTT.

Ten or more counts support this clonotype. CDR3 residues: CSASTPAGWGKETQYF. DNA of the CDR3: TGCAGTGCTTCGACCCCGGCAGGGTGGGGAAAAGAGACCCAGTACTTC. The V gene is TRBV20-1, the J gene TRBJ2-5; a possible D gene is TRBD1 (5 bases). V was clipped by 5 bases and J by 3 bases, with 22 bases between them. CDR1 DFQATT and CDR2 SNEGSKA come from the germline V gene (reference sequence). The CDR3 has 16 residues.

This clonotype was seen ten or more times. V is TRBV27 and J is TRBJ2-3; D is perhaps TRBD1 (6 bases). CDR1 is MNHEY, CDR2 SMNVEV, per germline (reference sequence). The V gene lost 4 bases and the J gene lost 7 bases, with 9 bases spanning the gap. This CDR3 spans 12 amino acids. The CDR3 bases are TGTGCCAGCAGTTGGGACACCCATACGCAGTATTTT. It encodes CASSWDTHTQYF.

This rearrangement joins TRBV4-1 to TRBJ1-6; D is unresolved. The CDR3 length is 13 residues. Trimming shortened V by 8 bases and J by 15 bases, and 20 bases separated the two germline ends. Per the germline V gene, CDR1 is MGHRA and CDR2 is YSYEKL. The CDR3 coding sequence is TGCGCCAGCTCCCTAGACTCTGCCCGGGTCCTCCACTTT. Amino acid sequence: CASSLDSARVLHF.

This clonotype has a handful of counts. The J gene is TRBJ2-7, the V gene TRBV7-8; TRBD2 matches 7 bases. Unmatched junction bases numbered 6, after V lost 1 base and J lost 6 bases. Germline values: CDR1 SGHVS, CDR2 FQNEAQ. The CDR3 has 14 amino acids. The CDR3 is CASSLGLAESEQYF. For the CDR3, the DNA is TGTGCCAGCAGCTTAGGGCTAGCGGAGAGCGAGCAGTACTTC.

There are many counts of this clonotype. This chain uses TRBV30 with TRBJ1-1; TRBD1 matches 10 bases. Trimming removed 1 base from V and 3 bases from J; junction bases left unmatched: 5. CDR1 and CDR2 from the germline V gene are GTSNPN and SVGIG (reference sequence). The CDR3 has 15 amino acids. CDR3 residues: CAWSDTGQGYTEAFF. The CDR3, as DNA: TGTGCCTGGAGTGACACGGGACAGGGGTACACTGAAGCTTTCTTT.